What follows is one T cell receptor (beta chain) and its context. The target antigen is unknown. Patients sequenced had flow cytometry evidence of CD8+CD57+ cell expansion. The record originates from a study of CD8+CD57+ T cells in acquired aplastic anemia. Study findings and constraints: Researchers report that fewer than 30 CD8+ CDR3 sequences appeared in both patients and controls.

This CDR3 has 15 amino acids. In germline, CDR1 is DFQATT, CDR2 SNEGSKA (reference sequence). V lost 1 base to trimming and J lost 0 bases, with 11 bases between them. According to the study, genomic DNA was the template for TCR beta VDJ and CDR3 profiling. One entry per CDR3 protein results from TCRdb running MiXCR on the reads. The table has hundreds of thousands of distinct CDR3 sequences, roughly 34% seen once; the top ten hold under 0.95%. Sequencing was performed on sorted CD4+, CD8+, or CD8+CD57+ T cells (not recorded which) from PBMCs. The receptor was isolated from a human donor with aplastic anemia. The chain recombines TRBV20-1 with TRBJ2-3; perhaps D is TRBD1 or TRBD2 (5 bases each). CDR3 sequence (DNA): TGCAGTGCTAGAGCAGTCAGGGAGAGCACAGATACGCAGTATTTT. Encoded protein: CSARAVRESTDTQYF.